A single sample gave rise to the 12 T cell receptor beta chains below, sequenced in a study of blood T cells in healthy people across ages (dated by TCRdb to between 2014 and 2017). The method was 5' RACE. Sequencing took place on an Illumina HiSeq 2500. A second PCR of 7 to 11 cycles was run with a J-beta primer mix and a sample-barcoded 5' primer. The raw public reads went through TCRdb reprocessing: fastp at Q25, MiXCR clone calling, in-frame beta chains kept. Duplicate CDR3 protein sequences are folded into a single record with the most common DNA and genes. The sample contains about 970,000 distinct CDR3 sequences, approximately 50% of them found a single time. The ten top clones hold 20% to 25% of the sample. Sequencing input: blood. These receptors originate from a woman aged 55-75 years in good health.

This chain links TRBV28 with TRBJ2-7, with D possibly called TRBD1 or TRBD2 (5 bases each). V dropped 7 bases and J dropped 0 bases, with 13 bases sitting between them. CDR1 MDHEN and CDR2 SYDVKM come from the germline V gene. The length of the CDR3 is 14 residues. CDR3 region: CASTPRGPSYEQYF. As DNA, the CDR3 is TGTGCCAGCACCCCTAGGGGACCCTCCTACGAGCAGTACTTC.

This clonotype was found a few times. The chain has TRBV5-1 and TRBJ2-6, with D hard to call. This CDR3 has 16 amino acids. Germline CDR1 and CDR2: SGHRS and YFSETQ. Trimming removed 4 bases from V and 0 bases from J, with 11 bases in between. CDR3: CASSPFTNSGANVLTF. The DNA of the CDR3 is TGCGCCAGCAGCCCTTTTACGAACTCTGGGGCCAACGTCCTGACTTTC. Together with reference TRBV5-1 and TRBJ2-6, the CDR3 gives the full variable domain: KAGVTQTPRYLIKTRGQQVTLSCSPISGHRSVSWYQQTPGQGLQFLFEYFSETQRNKGNFPGRFSGRQFSNSRSEMNVSTLELGDSALYLCASSPFTNSGANVLTFGAGSRLTVL.

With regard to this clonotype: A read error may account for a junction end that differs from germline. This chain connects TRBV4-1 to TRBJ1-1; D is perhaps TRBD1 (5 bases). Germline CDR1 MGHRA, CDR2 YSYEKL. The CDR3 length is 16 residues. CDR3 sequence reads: CANSQDGGGIYTEAFF. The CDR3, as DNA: TGCGCCAACAGCCAAGATGGTGGGGGGATTTACACTGAAGCTTTCTTT.

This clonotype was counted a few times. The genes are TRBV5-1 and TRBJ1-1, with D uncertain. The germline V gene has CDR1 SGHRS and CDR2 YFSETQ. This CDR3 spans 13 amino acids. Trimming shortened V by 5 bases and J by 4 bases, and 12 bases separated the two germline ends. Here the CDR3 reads CASRREARTEAFF. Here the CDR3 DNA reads TGCGCCAGCAGGAGGGAGGCTCGCACTGAAGCTTTCTTT.

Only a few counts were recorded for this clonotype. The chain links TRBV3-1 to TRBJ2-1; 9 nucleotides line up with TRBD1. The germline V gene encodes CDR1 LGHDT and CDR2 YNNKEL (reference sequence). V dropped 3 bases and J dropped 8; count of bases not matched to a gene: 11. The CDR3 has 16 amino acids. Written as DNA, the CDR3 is TGTGCCAGCAGCCACTACCGGACAGGGGTCCGGGATGAGCAGTTCTTC. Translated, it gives CASSHYRTGVRDEQFF.

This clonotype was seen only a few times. CDR3 sequence: CATSDRPGDTQYF. DNA of the CDR3: TGTGCCACTTCGGACAGACCCGGAGATACGCAGTATTTT. The chain uses TRBV24-1 and TRBJ2-3; weak D call: TRBD1 (6 bases). Trimming pared 10 bases from V and 5 bases from J, leaving 15 bases between. The CDR3 contains 13 residues. The germline V gene has CDR1 KGHDR and CDR2 SFDVKD.

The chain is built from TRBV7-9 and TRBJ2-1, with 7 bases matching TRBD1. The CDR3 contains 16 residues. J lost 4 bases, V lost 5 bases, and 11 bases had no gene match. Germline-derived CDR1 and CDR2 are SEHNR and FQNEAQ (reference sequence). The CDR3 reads CASSNPQGIGYNEQFF. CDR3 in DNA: TGTGCCAGCAGCAACCCACAGGGGATCGGGTACAATGAGCAGTTCTTC.

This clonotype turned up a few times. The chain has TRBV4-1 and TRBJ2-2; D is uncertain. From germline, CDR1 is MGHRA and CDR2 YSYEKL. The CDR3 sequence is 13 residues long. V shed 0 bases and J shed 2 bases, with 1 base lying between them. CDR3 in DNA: TGCGCCAGCAGCCAAGATAACACCGGGGAGCTGTTTTTT. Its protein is CASSQDNTGELFF.

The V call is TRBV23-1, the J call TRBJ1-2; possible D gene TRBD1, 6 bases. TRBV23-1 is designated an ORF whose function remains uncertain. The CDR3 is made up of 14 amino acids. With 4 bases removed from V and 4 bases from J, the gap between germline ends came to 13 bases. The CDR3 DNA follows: TGCGCCAGCAGTCCCCCGGGACATCCCTATGGCTACACCTTC. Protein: CASSPPGHPYGYTF.

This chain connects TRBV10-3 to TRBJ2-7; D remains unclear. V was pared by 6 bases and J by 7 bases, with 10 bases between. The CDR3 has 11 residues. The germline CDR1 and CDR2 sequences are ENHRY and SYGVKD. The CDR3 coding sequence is TGTGCCATCAGGAACTGGAGAGAGCAGTACTTC. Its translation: CAIRNWREQYF.

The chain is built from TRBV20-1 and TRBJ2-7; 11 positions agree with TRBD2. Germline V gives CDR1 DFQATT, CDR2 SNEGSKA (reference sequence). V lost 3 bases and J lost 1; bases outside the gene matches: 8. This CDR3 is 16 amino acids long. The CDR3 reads CSASGSGRAKSYEQYF. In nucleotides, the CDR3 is TGCAGTGCTAGCGGTAGCGGGAGGGCAAAATCCTACGAGCAGTACTTC.

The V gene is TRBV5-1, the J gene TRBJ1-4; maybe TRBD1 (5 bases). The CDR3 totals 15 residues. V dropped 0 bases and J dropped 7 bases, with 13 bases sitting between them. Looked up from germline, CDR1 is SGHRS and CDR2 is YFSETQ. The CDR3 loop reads CASSLVGEGSEKLFF. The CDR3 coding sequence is TGCGCCAGCAGCTTGGTCGGCGAGGGGAGTGAAAAACTGTTTTTT.